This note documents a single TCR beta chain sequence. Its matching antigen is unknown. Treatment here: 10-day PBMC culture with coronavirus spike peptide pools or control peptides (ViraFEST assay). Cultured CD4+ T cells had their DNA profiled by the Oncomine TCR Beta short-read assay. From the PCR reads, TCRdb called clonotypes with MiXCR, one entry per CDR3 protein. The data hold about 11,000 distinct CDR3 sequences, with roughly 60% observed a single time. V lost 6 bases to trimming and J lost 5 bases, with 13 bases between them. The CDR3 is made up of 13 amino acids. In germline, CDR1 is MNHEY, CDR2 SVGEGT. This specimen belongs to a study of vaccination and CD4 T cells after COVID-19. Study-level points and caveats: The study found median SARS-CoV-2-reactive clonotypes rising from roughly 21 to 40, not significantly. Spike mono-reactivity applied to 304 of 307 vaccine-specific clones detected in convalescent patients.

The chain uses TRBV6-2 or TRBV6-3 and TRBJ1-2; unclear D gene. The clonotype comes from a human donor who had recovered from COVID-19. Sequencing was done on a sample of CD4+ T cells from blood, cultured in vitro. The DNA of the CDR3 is TGTGCCAGCAGCCCATCGCCCCGTTATGGCTACACCTTC. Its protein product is CASSPSPRYGYTF.